This T cell receptor (beta chain) was identified during a study of T cell clones after liver transplantation (dated by TCRdb to the late 2010s). Some background on the complete study: ITN030ST, the source of the samples, was a randomized trial that attempted immunosuppression withdrawal within 2 years of liver transplantation. Donor-reactive T cell clones were identified by TCRbeta sequencing after a pre-transplant mixed lymphocyte reaction and then tracked in post-transplant blood. Subjects received no induction therapy and standard immunosuppression until randomization at 12-24 months post-transplant. Blood samples were collected pre-transplant, then pre-randomization ahead of withdrawal, and finally post-randomization once withdrawal had either been completed or failed. Three of the eight recipients were HCV-positive; the others were transplanted for non-autoimmune, non-viral indications. Of the 8 liver transplant recipients making up the studied cohort, 3 were classified as tolerant and 5 as non-tolerant. As an antigen-independent comparator for donor-reactive sequences, third party-reactive TCRbeta sequences were also identified from pre-transplant MLRs. To count as tolerant, a recipient had to stay completely off immunosuppression for at least one year without liver enzymes climbing beyond twice the upper limit of normal. Results and caveats for the whole study, not just this receptor: In 5 of 8 subjects, circulating donor-reactive CD4 TCRbeta sequences decreased significantly after transplant, regardless of tolerance or HCV status. Without allograft tissue specimens, donor-reactive T cells may have migrated into the graft rather than being deleted. The conclusions were preliminary, being limited by small, heterogeneous patient numbers and by non-standardized post-transplant time points. In a couple of subjects, low numbers of available donor cells limited the measurable donor-reactive repertoire. When repertoire turnover was taken into account, detection of donor-reactive sequences was significantly reduced in 7 of 8 subjects for CD4 and in 8 of 8 subjects for CD8. Donor-reactive sequences decreased more than third party-reactive sequences, which suggests partial antigen-specific deletion that was not related to withdrawal success.

Regarding this clone: The clone's antigen remains unknown. No quality values exist for individual bases; no much larger clone is one base distant.

Using immunoSEQ, frozen genomic DNA was subjected to high-throughput TCRbeta CDR3 sequencing, a process that included PCR amplification, mapping, bias correction and internal controls. The published analysis was carried out like this. Only productive rearrangements were retained, with each unique TCRbeta sequence defined by its CDR3 nucleotide sequence together with its V and J gene. Donor-reactive sequences required at least 5-fold expansion in CFSE-low cells versus unstimulated pre-transplant cells and at least 0.01% frequency. To ensure at least 90% detection power, minimum frequency thresholds were set for each subject based on that subject's lowest-template unstimulated sample. Jensen-Shannon divergence between the top 1000 TCRbeta sequences post- versus pre-transplant served as the measure of repertoire turnover. Two-sided Fisher's exact tests were used to test for changes in the detection of donor-reactive sequences. TCRdb holds this immuneACCESS table with in-frame rearrangements only. Some clones are missing; in checked studies, unresolved V genes explain under half, and the rest has no known cause. V, J and clone size were drawn from that table, and D and trimming were deduced from the DNA. The sample table contains 20,000 to 30,000 clones; only one count was recorded for approximately 68% of them. The top ten hold approximately 2.8% of the sample.

The time point label of this sample denotes: pre-transplant. Thawed unstimulated PBMCs were stained for CD3, CD4 and CD8 and FACS-sorted into CD3+CD4+ and CD3+CD8+ populations. All 8 studied subjects were randomized to immunosuppression withdrawal. The Qiagen DNeasy Blood and Tissue Kit was used for isolation of genomic DNA. CDR1 and CDR2, looked up from the germline V gene, are MNHNS and SASEGT. Trimming leaves V shorter by 3 bases and J shorter by 6 bases, with the junction holding 16 bases beyond the gene matches. From cysteine to phenylalanine, the CDR3 is 18 amino acids long. Only the CDR3 part of the read is kept: 54 bases, read in frame from the first base.

Sequenced here: CD4+ T cells from blood, sampled before liver transplant. The sequence joins TRBV6-1 to TRBJ2-3, with 9 bases matching TRBD1. The sequence was collected from a human donor who received a liver transplant. The nucleotide sequence reads as follows: TGTGCCAGCAGTGAGACCGGGACAGGGTTTCCCCCCGGGGATACGCAGTATTTT. Its coded protein is CASSETGTGFPPGDTQYF.